These 21 T cell receptor beta chains were sequenced from one sample in a study of cytomegalovirus exposure and HLA in healthy donors. Use of 60 Vbeta and 13 Jbeta primers characterized the PCR. Generated by immunoSEQ multiplex PCR, the TCRdb table keeps only in-frame clones and is missing some. The data contain about 77,000 clones, 70% to 80% of them singletons. Sequenced material: PBMCs. The receptors come from a man aged 40-50 years in good health and CMV-seronegative.

The chain employs TRBV7-9 and TRBJ2-6, with TRBD2 as a possible D gene (5 bases). Germline CDR1 SEHNR, CDR2 FQNEAQ (reference sequence). The CDR3 consists of 15 residues. The germline V and J ends were trimmed by 3 bases and 2 bases, with 8 bases remaining between them. The CDR3 here is CASSLGVPGANVLTF. The CDR3, as DNA: TGTGCCAGCAGCTTGGGAGTTCCTGGGGCCAACGTCCTGACTTTC.

This clone was observed once. The sample holds other DNA sequences that translate to the same CDR3. J is TRBJ2-5 and V is TRBV6-5, with 7 bases matching TRBD1. The junction had 10 bases not matched to a gene; V was cut back by 6 bases and J by 9 bases. The CDR3 extends over 13 amino acids. The germline V gene has CDR1 MNHEY and CDR2 SVGAGI. The DNA of the CDR3 is TGTGCCAGCAGCGAAGGACAGGTGAAGGCCCAGTACTTC. Translated, it gives CASSEGQVKAQYF.

Comment on this clone: Other DNA variants within this sample encode the same CDR3. The rearrangement uses TRBV9 and TRBJ1-2; possibly TRBD1 for D (5 bases). CDR1 and CDR2 from the germline V gene are SGDLS and YYNGEE. V lost 0 bases to trimming and J lost 3 bases, with 9 bases between them. This CDR3 is built from 14 residues. The CDR3 reads CASSVGGIDYGYTF. The CDR3, as DNA: TGTGCCAGCAGCGTAGGGGGCATTGACTATGGCTACACCTTC.

The gene calls are TRBV6-5 and TRBJ2-3; D is possibly TRBD2 (7 bases). V shed 2 bases and J shed 8 bases, with 17 bases lying between them. Per the germline V gene, CDR1 is MNHEY and CDR2 is SVGAGI. The CDR3 has 15 residues. Here the CDR3 DNA reads TGTGCCAGCAGTTACGGGGGGGCGCCCGGTAGTACGCAGTATTTT. Encoded protein: CASSYGGAPGSTQYF.

J is TRBJ1-1 and V is TRBV13; D is ambiguous. The CDR3 is 13 residues long. Germline loops: CDR1 PRHDT, CDR2 FYEKMQ (reference sequence). Trimming left V 5 bases short and J 2 bases short, with 9 bases between. DNA of the CDR3: TGTGCCAGCAGCAATTTCACAAACACTGAAGCTTTCTTT. This sequence encodes CASSNFTNTEAFF. The full variable domain, in which reference TRBV13 and TRBJ1-1 provide the parts outside the CDR3, is AAGVIQSPRHLIKEKRETATLKCYPIPRHDTVYWYQQGPGQDPQFLISFYEKMQSDKGSIPDRFSAQQFSDYHSELNMSSLELGDSALYFCASSNFTNTEAFFGQGTRLTVV.

J is TRBJ2-7 and V is TRBV7-6, with D perhaps TRBD2 (5 bases). CDR3 length equals 15 residues. V gave up 5 bases and J gave up 5 bases, with 19 bases separating them. Germline CDR1 SGHVS, CDR2 FNYEAQ. The CDR3 sequence: CASSTGGQVSDEQYF. The DNA of the CDR3 is TGTGCCAGCAGCACCGGCGGGCAGGTGAGCGACGAGCAGTACTTC.

J is TRBJ1-1 and V is TRBV9; D is undetermined. Trimming cost V 0 bases and J 0 bases, with 12 bases left between them. Per the germline V gene, CDR1 is SGDLS and CDR2 is YYNGEE. The CDR3 sequence is 16 residues long. The CDR3 nucleotides read TGTGCCAGCAGCGTAGTAGCAGATCGAGTGAACACTGAAGCTTTCTTT. Amino acids: CASSVVADRVNTEAFF.

This clone is a singleton in its sample. V is TRBV6-5 and J is TRBJ1-1, with 12 nucleotides matching TRBD1. V trimming: 0 bases; J trimming: 11 bases; junction bases outside the gene matches: 7. CDR3 length: 15 amino acids. Germline V lookup: CDR1 MNHEY, CDR2 SVGAGI. CDR3: CASSYSGTGGESAFF. In DNA, the CDR3 is TGTGCCAGCAGTTACTCCGGGACAGGGGGCGAATCGGCTTTCTTT.

The rearrangement links TRBV5-1 to TRBJ2-3; 7 nucleotides match TRBD1. V dropped 5 bases and J dropped 1; count of bases not matched to a gene: 7. Germline lookup yields CDR1 SGHRS and CDR2 YFSETQ. The CDR3 runs to 15 residues. The CDR3 loop reads CASSLPGTGTDTQYF. The CDR3 DNA sequence: TGCGCCAGCAGTTTACCCGGGACAGGCACAGATACGCAGTATTTT.

Notes on this clone: At one end the junction does not follow the germline gene, possibly because of a read error. This chain connects TRBV27 to TRBJ2-7, with D tentatively TRBD1 (5 bases). Germline V lookup: CDR1 MNHEY, CDR2 SMNVEV (reference sequence). The CDR3 spans 15 residues. The CDR3 is CPSSLSIGVGYEQYF. DNA of the CDR3: TGTCCCAGCAGTTTATCTATAGGGGTGGGCTACGAGCAGTACTTC.

The chain combines TRBV27 with TRBJ2-1; 7 nucleotides match TRBD1. The CDR3 loop spans 15 amino acids. With V trimmed by 4 bases and J by 7 bases, 10 bases remained unmatched. Germline V gene lookup returns CDR1 MNHEY and CDR2 SMNVEV (reference sequence). CDR3 DNA: TGTGCCAGCAGTTCCCACCCAAGGGGGCGGAATGAGCAGTTCTTC. It specifies CASSSHPRGRNEQFF.

V and J are TRBV10-3 and TRBJ1-1; D is perhaps TRBD1 (5 bases). V was shortened by 6 bases and J by 6 bases, with 23 bases between the two germline ends. CDR3 length: 16 residues. Germline V CDR1 and CDR2: ENHRY, SYGVKD. The CDR3 nucleotides are TGTGCCATCAGCCAGTCCGGGGGGGGGAGTGGGGCTGAAGCTTTCTTT. Encoded protein: CAISQSGGGSGAEAFF.

The CDR3 region has the DNA TGTGCCATCAGCCCTGACAGGGGCGATCGTGCTGGCTACACCTTC. It codes for CAISPDRGDRAGYTF. The chain has TRBV10-3 and TRBJ1-2; 8 bases fit TRBD1. The length of the CDR3 is 15 residues. V lost 6 bases to trimming and J lost 7 bases; unmatched junction nucleotides: 13. Germline values: CDR1 ENHRY, CDR2 SYGVKD.

V gene TRBV12-5 combines with J gene TRBJ1-1; possible D gene TRBD1, 6 bases. Germline CDR1 LGHNT, CDR2 FRNRAP. Trimming took off 6 bases at V and 3 bases at J, with 11 bases between the two ends. The length of the CDR3 is 13 residues. CDR3 amino acids: CASGADRYTEAFF. The CDR3 bases are TGTGCTAGTGGGGCTGACAGGTACACTGAAGCTTTCTTT.

In DNA, the CDR3 is TGTGCCAGCAGTAAGGACATCCGCACCGGGGAGCTGTTTTTT. This translates into CASSKDIRTGELFF. This sequence joins TRBV6-6 and TRBJ2-2; a possible D gene is TRBD1 (5 bases). The CDR3 runs to 14 residues. Germline V gene sequence: CDR1 MNHNY, CDR2 SVGAGI (reference sequence). V was cut by 5 bases and J by 4 bases, with 11 bases left in between.

The chain links TRBV20-1 to TRBJ1-1; D not certain. CDR1 is DFQATT and CDR2 is SNEGSKA in the germline V gene (reference sequence). Trimming removed 6 bases at V and 3 bases at J, with 8 bases between. CDR3 length: 11 residues. The CDR3 reads CSARRDTEAFF. CDR3 nucleotides: TGCAGTGCGAGGCGGGACACTGAAGCTTTCTTT.

The gene calls are TRBV28 and TRBJ1-4; 8 bases are a match to TRBD1. CDR3 length equals 16 residues. Trimming at V came to 5 bases and at J to 7 bases, leaving 12 bases not matched to a gene. Per germline, CDR1 MDHEN and CDR2 SYDVKM. The CDR3 loop is CASSHSGGYGTEKLFF. The CDR3 bases are TGTGCCAGCAGTCATTCAGGGGGCTATGGGACTGAAAAACTGTTTTTT.

The rearrangement links TRBV7-3 to TRBJ2-5, with TRBD1 identical over 9 bases. Per the germline V gene, CDR1 is SGHTA and CDR2 is FQGTGA. There are 15 residues in the CDR3. Germline trimming cut 6 bases from V and 2 bases from J; bases unmatched to any gene: 7. CDR3 residues: CASSPTGGTQETQYF. The CDR3, as DNA: TGTGCCAGCAGTCCGACAGGGGGGACTCAAGAGACCCAGTACTTC. Supplemented by reference TRBV7-3 and TRBJ2-5, the full variable domain reads GAGVSQTPSNKVTEKGKYVELRCDPISGHTALYWYRQSLGQGPEFLIYFQGTGAADDSGLPNDRFFAVRPEGSVSTLKIQRTERGDSAVYLCASSPTGGTQETQYFGPGTRLLVL.

The V call is TRBV7-2, the J call TRBJ2-7; 11 positions match TRBD2. The CDR3 loop spans 15 amino acids. With 2 bases clipped from V and 2 bases from J, the junction kept 2 bases outside the gene matches. CDR1 is SGHTA and CDR2 is FQGNSA in the germline V gene. CDR3 residues: CASSLLSGGAYEQYF. The CDR3 DNA follows: TGTGCCAGCAGCTTACTTAGCGGGGGGGCCTACGAGCAGTACTTC.

This clone was seen just once. This sequence joins TRBV30 and TRBJ1-5; TRBD1 might be the D (6 bases). Deletions cut 2 bases from V and 0 bases from J, with 14 bases between. Germline values: CDR1 GTSNPN, CDR2 SVGIG (reference sequence). CDR3 length: 16 amino acids. The CDR3 here is CAWSSRGKGSNQPQHF. The CDR3 bases are TGTGCCTGGAGTAGCAGGGGTAAGGGTAGCAATCAGCCCCAGCATTTT.

The chain uses TRBV11-2 and TRBJ1-2; D call uncertain. Germline lookup yields CDR1 SGHAT and CDR2 FQNNGV. Trimming removed 2 bases at V and 8 bases at J, with 21 bases between. This CDR3 has 16 amino acids. As DNA, the CDR3 is TGTGCCAGCAGCTTATTCGTCGGGATGCGCCCCTGCGGCTACACCTTC. It is translated as CASSLFVGMRPCGYTF.